A single sample gave rise to the 14 T cell receptor beta chains below, sequenced in a study of human T cells and chemical hapten exposure. This sample's time point: patch test 3, about 24 weeks after DPC sensitization. Treatment in this sample: therapeutic diphenylcyclopropenone sensitization with weekly scalp DPC. Each CDR3 protein is one row after TCRdb ran MiXCR on the RACE reads. The table shows around 200,000 distinct CDR3 sequences, with roughly a quarter occurring only once. The material sequenced was whole blood, taken in connection with sensitization to the hapten diphenylcyclopropenone (DPC). All receptors derive from a woman aged 40 to 50 with alopecia areata. Some clones in this sample may be carry-over from other donors' samples.

This chain links TRBV18 with TRBJ1-2; D gene uncertain. Germline values: CDR1 KGHSH, CDR2 LQKENI. The CDR3 is 14 residues long. V lost 1 base and J lost 0, with 6 bases in between. In DNA, the CDR3 is TGTGCCAGCTCACCACGGCTTGCTAACTATGGCTACACCTTC. Translation gives CASSPRLANYGYTF. The whole variable domain, filled in from reference TRBV18 and TRBJ1-2, reads NAGVMQNPRHLVRRRGQEARLRCSPMKGHSHVYWYRQLPEEGLKFMVYLQKENIIDESGMPKERFSAEFPKEGPSILRIQQVVRGDSAAYFCASSPRLANYGYTFGSGTRLTVV.

This clonotype was observed a few times. The chain recombines TRBV15 with TRBJ1-6; the match to TRBD1 covers 11 bases. Germline V gene sequence: CDR1 LNHNV, CDR2 YYDKDF (reference sequence). The CDR3 extends over 15 amino acids. The junction had 2 bases not matched to a gene; V was cut back by 3 bases and J by 7 bases. CDR3 DNA sequence: TGTGCCACCAGCAGCAGGACAGGGGGCAATTCACCCCTCCACTTT. Translation: CATSSRTGGNSPLHF.

The chain is built from TRBV7-9 and TRBJ2-1; 10 nucleotides align to TRBD2. The CDR3 sequence is 14 residues long. The ends lost 8 bases at V and 6 bases at J; junction bases unmatched: 7. CDR1 and CDR2 (germline): SEHNR, FQNEAQ (reference sequence). In DNA, the CDR3 is TGTGCCAGCCGTCCTAGCGGGAGTCGCAATGAGCAGTTCTTC. Its protein is CASRPSGSRNEQFF.

The chain uses TRBV5-4 and TRBJ2-7, with D perhaps matching TRBD1 or TRBD2 (5 bases each). CDR3 length: 14 amino acids. Between the trimmed V and J ends, which lost 4 bases and 3 bases, there was a span of 14 bases. CDR1 and CDR2 from the germline V gene are SGHNT and YYREEE (reference sequence). CDR3 residues: CASSPGPSGYEQYF. The DNA of the CDR3 is TGTGCCAGCAGCCCGGGACCCTCGGGCTACGAGCAGTACTTC.

This clonotype came up a few times. The V call is TRBV2, the J call TRBJ2-1, with 9 bases fitting TRBD1. The CDR3 is 14 residues long. Germline values: CDR1 SNHLY, CDR2 FYNNEI. The trim removed 7 bases at V and 9 bases at J, leaving 10 bases unmatched. The CDR3 sequence: CASNKLTGGVEQFF. Here the CDR3 DNA reads TGTGCCAGCAACAAACTTACAGGGGGCGTTGAGCAGTTCTTC.

This clonotype was recorded a few times. The rearrangement uses TRBV28 and TRBJ2-7, with 14 bases aligning to TRBD2. The CDR3 sequence is 18 residues long. The ends lost 4 bases at V and 1 base at J; junction bases unmatched: 9. Germline CDR1 and CDR2: MDHEN and SYDVKM. DNA of the CDR3: TGTGCCAGCAGTTCAACCGGGACTAGCGGGAGAGGATCCTACGAGCAGTACTTC. Amino acids: CASSSTGTSGRGSYEQYF. The variable domain in full, completed from reference TRBV28 and TRBJ2-7, reads DVKVTQSSRYLVKRTGEKVFLECVQDMDHENMFWYRQDPGLGLRLIYFSYDVKMKEKGDIPEGYSVSREKKERFSLILESASTNQTSMYLCASSSTGTSGRGSYEQYFGPGTRLTVT.

This clonotype has ten or more counts. The chain has TRBV7-2 and TRBJ2-7, with D uncertain. Germline CDR1 reads SGHTA; CDR2 reads FQGNSA. The CDR3 consists of 12 residues. V was pared by 1 base and J by 4 bases, with 5 bases between. The CDR3 sequence is CASSLVLYEQYF. In DNA, the CDR3 is TGTGCCAGCAGCTTAGTTCTTTACGAGCAGTACTTC.

This sequence joins TRBV6-2 or TRBV6-3 and TRBJ1-1, with unresolved D. This CDR3 is 12 amino acids long. CDR1 and CDR2 (germline): MNHEY, SVGEGT. The V end lost 0 bases, the J end lost 9 bases, and 8 bases lay between the germline ends. DNA of the CDR3: TGTGCCAGCAGTTACTCAGGGAGACAAGCTTTCTTT. Its protein is CASSYSGRQAFF.

V and J are TRBV12-3 or TRBV12-4 and TRBJ1-4; possible D gene TRBD1, 5 bases. This CDR3 has 15 residues. The ends were cut back, 6 bases at V and 10 bases at J, with 21 bases in the middle. The CDR3 is CASSPTGRGFRKLFF. The CDR3 nucleotides are TGTGCCAGCAGCCCCACGGGACGGGGGTTTAGAAAACTGTTTTTT.

The rearrangement uses TRBV6-5 and TRBJ2-1, with 11 positions matching TRBD2. The ends lost 7 bases at V and 14 bases at J; junction bases unmatched: 7. Germline CDR1 MNHEY, CDR2 SVGAGI. This CDR3 has 12 amino acids. CDR3 region: CASKGTSGAEFF. The DNA for the CDR3 is TGTGCCAGCAAAGGGACTAGCGGAGCGGAGTTCTTC.

The chain joins TRBV7-2 to TRBJ2-1; 7 bases match TRBD2. The CDR3 length is 15 residues. Germline V gene data show CDR1 as SGHTA and CDR2 as FQGNSA. The V and J ends lost 5 bases and 1 base, in that order; junction bases with no gene match: 5. CDR3 sequence: CASSAPSGSYNEQFF. CDR3 nucleotide sequence: TGTGCCAGCAGCGCGCCTAGCGGTTCCTACAATGAGCAGTTCTTC.

The V and J genes are TRBV7-2 and TRBJ1-2; 9 bases map to TRBD1. This CDR3 comprises 15 residues. The germline CDR1 and CDR2 sequences are SGHTA and FQGNSA. V was clipped by 5 bases and J by 8 bases; unmatched bases: 12. CDR3 loop: CASSGGDRVSVGYTF. The CDR3 DNA reads TGTGCCAGCAGCGGAGGGGACAGGGTTTCAGTCGGCTACACCTTC.

This clonotype was detected only a few times. V gene TRBV7-2 combines with J gene TRBJ2-5; no clear D. V shed 0 bases and J shed 5 bases, with 10 bases lying between them. The CDR3 loop spans 14 amino acids. CDR1 and CDR2 from the germline V gene are SGHTA and FQGNSA. The DNA of the CDR3 is TGTGCCAGCAGCTTAGCGGGAAGATGGGAGACCCAGTACTTC. The encoded protein is CASSLAGRWETQYF.

This clonotype appeared many times. This sequence joins TRBV7-2 and TRBJ2-2; D uncertain. CDR1 is SGHTA and CDR2 is FQGNSA in the germline V gene. With 5 bases removed from V and 2 bases from J, the gap between germline ends came to 21 bases. This CDR3 spans 18 amino acids. The CDR3 is CASSPFFLSPENTGELFF. CDR3 nucleotides: TGTGCCAGCAGCCCCTTTTTCCTATCGCCCGAAAACACCGGGGAGCTGTTTTTT.